A single sample gave rise to the 17 T cell receptor beta chains below, sequenced in a study of shared clonotypes between healthy human individuals (dated by TCRdb to 2020 to 2021). Library prep was done by the immunoSEQ multiplex PCR assay. Sourced from immuneACCESS, this table was stored by TCRdb with only in-frame sequences that have V and J called. A share of the clones is absent; for the studies checked, an unresolved V gene accounts for under half, and the remainder has no known explanation. For this sample there are about 2.3 million clones; more than 80% appear just once. The top ten hold approximately 0.4% of the sample. Source material: naive CD4+ T cells from PBMCs. Per the publication, the cell subset or site label means: CD45RA+ positively selected. The receptors shown here come from a man between 18 and 35 years old in good health. Some clones in this sample may be carry-over from other donors' samples.

This CDR3 reads CASRPGEGGEKLFF. For the CDR3, the DNA is TGTGCCAGCAGGCCAGGGGAGGGGGGGGAAAAACTGTTTTTT. V gene TRBV28 combines with J gene TRBJ1-4; perhaps TRBD1 as D (6 bases). The germline gives CDR1 MDHEN, CDR2 SYDVKM. Trimming shortened V by 6 bases and J by 8 bases, and 16 bases separated the two germline ends. The CDR3 has 14 amino acids.

The chain links TRBV29-1 to TRBJ2-2; perhaps D is TRBD1 or TRBD2 (5 bases each). The CDR3 length is 15 residues. CDR1 SQVTM and CDR2 ANQGSEA come from the germline V gene. Trimming pared 5 bases from V and 6 bases from J, leaving 19 bases between. The DNA for the CDR3 is TGCAGCGTTCCTCTACCGGGACGTGGTGCCGGGGAGCTGTTTTTT. Residues: CSVPLPGRGAGELFF.

This clone was seen more than once but under ten times. This sequence joins TRBV2 and TRBJ2-7; D is uncertain. The germline V gene encodes CDR1 SNHLY and CDR2 FYNNEI. The CDR3 has 9 amino acids. CDR3 DNA: TGTGACAGAACAAGGGAGCAGTACTTC. Its translation is CDRTREQYF.

As regards this clone: Other DNA sequences in the same sample also yield this CDR3. This chain uses TRBV30 with TRBJ1-1; TRBD1 might be the D (5 bases). The V gene lost 0 bases and the J gene lost 4 bases, with 9 bases spanning the gap. Germline V gene lookup returns CDR1 GTSNPN and CDR2 SVGIG (reference sequence). The CDR3 is 13 residues long. The CDR3 sequence: CAWSVRRGTEAFF. The CDR3, as DNA: TGTGCCTGGAGTGTACGGAGGGGCACTGAAGCTTTCTTT.

The chain couples TRBV5-1 to TRBJ2-7, with 9 bases identical to TRBD1. The V gene end was trimmed by 4 bases and the J gene end by 5 bases; junction bases not matched to a gene: 10. Germline V lookup: CDR1 SGHRS, CDR2 YFSETQ. The CDR3 spans 15 residues. The CDR3 DNA follows: TGCGCCAGCAGCCCAAGAGTGGGACAGGGCCACGAGCAGTACTTC. It codes for CASSPRVGQGHEQYF.

J is TRBJ2-7 and V is TRBV5-1; weak D call: TRBD2 (5 bases). Germline V gene sequence: CDR1 SGHRS, CDR2 YFSETQ. V lost 4 bases, J lost 6 bases, and 20 bases lay in between. The CDR3 runs to 15 residues. Written as DNA, the CDR3 is TGCGCCAGCAGCCCCGGGCACGCGGGTACGGGCGAGCAGTACTTC. Encoded protein: CASSPGHAGTGEQYF.

This rearrangement joins TRBV28 to TRBJ2-5, with 14 bases that match TRBD2. From germline, CDR1 is MDHEN and CDR2 SYDVKM. The junction had 8 bases not matched to a gene; V was cut back by 6 bases and J by 5 bases. The CDR3 sequence is 16 residues long. The CDR3 loop is CASRYLRLAGGETQYF. CDR3 sequence (DNA): TGTGCCAGCAGATACCTGAGACTAGCGGGAGGGGAGACCCAGTACTTC.

The chain has TRBV15 and TRBJ2-2; no firm D call. CDR3 length equals 15 residues. Deletions cut 0 bases from V and 4 bases from J, with 9 bases between. Germline V lookup: CDR1 LNHNV, CDR2 YYDKDF (reference sequence). CDR3 protein: CATSRDRTPTGELFF. The CDR3 coding sequence is TGTGCCACCAGCAGAGACCGTACACCCACCGGGGAGCTGTTTTTT.

V gene TRBV19 combines with J gene TRBJ2-2; 9 nucleotides agree with TRBD1. V lost 7 bases to trimming and J lost 2 bases; unmatched junction nucleotides: 11. CDR1 is LNHDA, CDR2 SQIVND, per germline (reference sequence). The CDR3 totals 17 residues. The CDR3 is CASTNRDRAPNTGELFF. In nucleotides, the CDR3 is TGTGCCAGTACCAATCGGGACAGGGCCCCCAACACCGGGGAGCTGTTTTTT.

The chain links TRBV9 to TRBJ2-7; 10 nucleotides agree with TRBD1. The trim removed 0 bases at V and 3 bases at J, leaving 6 bases unmatched. The CDR3 runs to 16 residues. The germline V gene has CDR1 SGDLS and CDR2 YYNGEE. Written as DNA, the CDR3 is TGTGCCAGCAGCGTAGCTCCGGGACAGGGGAGCTACGAGCAGTACTTC. This sequence encodes CASSVAPGQGSYEQYF. Complete variable domain (other parts from reference TRBV9 and TRBJ2-7): DSGVTQTPKHLITATGQRVTLRCSPRSGDLSVYWYQQSLDQGLQFLIQYYNGEERAKGNILERFSAQQFPDLHSELNLSSLELGDSALYFCASSVAPGQGSYEQYFGPGTRLTVT.

The rearrangement links TRBV7-3 to TRBJ2-7; TRBD1 is a possible D gene (6 bases). V was pared by 5 bases and J by 0 bases, with 11 bases between. This CDR3 is 14 amino acids long. The germline gives CDR1 SGHTA, CDR2 FQGTGA. CDR3 loop: CASSPDRYSYEQYF. As DNA, the CDR3 is TGTGCCAGCAGCCCGGACAGATACTCCTACGAGCAGTACTTC.

The chain has TRBV15 and TRBJ2-7; 11 bases are shared with TRBD2. In germline, CDR1 is LNHNV, CDR2 YYDKDF (reference sequence). The CDR3 is 17 amino acids. Trimming at V came to 2 bases and at J to 5 bases, leaving 11 bases not matched to a gene. CDR3 sequence reads: CATSRRLAGGSIHEQYF. The CDR3 region has the DNA TGTGCCACCAGCAGACGGCTAGCGGGAGGTAGTATCCACGAGCAGTACTTC.

The V and J genes are TRBV7-2 and TRBJ1-1; TRBD1 matches 10 bases. The CDR3 is 15 amino acids. Per the germline V gene, CDR1 is SGHTA and CDR2 is FQGNSA. J lost 11 bases, V lost 0 bases, and 9 bases had no gene match. The CDR3 region has the DNA TGTGCCAGCAGCTTAGCGGGACAGGGGTTGGTGTCGGCTTTCTTT. Translated, it gives CASSLAGQGLVSAFF.

The rearrangement links TRBV6-5 to TRBJ1-1; unclear D gene. The length of the CDR3 is 15 residues. Trimming left V 2 bases short and J 4 bases short, with 14 bases between. From germline, CDR1 is MNHEY and CDR2 SVGAGI. The CDR3 DNA reads TGTGCCAGCAGTTACCAGATAGGGTCGGGCACTGAAGCTTTCTTT. The encoded protein is CASSYQIGSGTEAFF.

CDR3 sequence (DNA): TGTGCCAGCAGTACACAGGGGGCCGGTTGGGTACACACCGGGGAGCTGTTTTTT. This codes for CASSTQGAGWVHTGELFF. V and J are TRBV28 and TRBJ2-2; TRBD1 agrees at 9 bases. V lost 5 bases, J lost 3 bases, and 13 bases stayed unmatched. This CDR3 region has 18 residues. CDR1 is MDHEN, CDR2 SYDVKM, per germline.

The J gene is TRBJ2-6, the V gene TRBV4-2; D may correspond to TRBD1 or TRBD2 (7 bases each). Trimming took off 5 bases at V and 0 bases at J, with 17 bases between the two ends. CDR1 and CDR2 from the germline V gene are LGHNA and YNFKEQ. The CDR3 is made up of 18 amino acids. The CDR3: CASSLGGGGGSGANVLTF. CDR3 nucleotides: TGTGCCAGCAGCTTGGGGGGAGGGGGCGGCTCTGGGGCCAACGTCCTGACTTTC.

This chain joins TRBV7-3 and TRBJ2-1; the D gene is possibly TRBD2 (5 bases). The CDR3 sequence is 13 residues long. The V end lost 5 bases, the J end lost 7 bases, and 12 bases lay between the germline ends. Germline CDR1 SGHTA, CDR2 FQGTGA. The CDR3 protein is CASSPTSLNEQFF. The CDR3 region has the DNA TGTGCCAGCAGCCCCACTAGTTTGAATGAGCAGTTCTTC.